Shown below are 11 T cell receptor beta chains from a single sample sequenced in a study of chemoradiotherapy in HPV16-positive cancers. Libraries were prepared by immunoSEQ multiplex PCR; TCRdb keeps only in-frame clonotypes and omits some of them. The table includes about 870 clones, 70% to 90% detected once. The sample in question was tumor tissue, obtained from a patient who underwent chemoradiotherapy. The receptors here all came from a human donor with HPV-associated anogenital cancer.

V is TRBV19 and J is TRBJ2-1; possible D gene TRBD2, 6 bases. Germline-derived CDR1 and CDR2 are LNHDA and SQIVND (reference sequence). The CDR3 sequence is 16 residues long. The V and J ends lost 5 bases and 2 bases respectively, with 16 bases between them. The CDR3 spells CASSFKGTATYNEQFF. DNA of the CDR3: TGTGCCAGTAGTTTCAAGGGGACTGCGACCTACAATGAGCAGTTCTTC.

The genes are TRBV28 and TRBJ1-5, with a possible D match to TRBD1 (6 bases). The CDR3 has 18 amino acids. Germline CDR1 and CDR2: MDHEN and SYDVKM. V was cut by 7 bases and J by 1 base, with 23 bases left in between. CDR3 sequence: CASTGSSGGGVSNQPQHF. CDR3 nucleotide sequence: TGTGCCAGCACCGGGAGTTCCGGAGGGGGAGTGAGCAATCAGCCCCAGCATTTT.

Written as DNA, the CDR3 is TGTGCCAGCAGTTTTCGGACAGATGCCTACGAGCAGTACTTC. The encoded protein is CASSFRTDAYEQYF. This chain joins TRBV27 and TRBJ2-7; a possible D gene is TRBD1 (6 bases). V was shortened by 3 bases and J by 2 bases, with 11 bases between the two germline ends. Germline CDR1 reads MNHEY; CDR2 reads SMNVEV (reference sequence). The CDR3 is made up of 14 amino acids.

V usage is TRBV29-1 and J usage is TRBJ2-1; no definite D call. The germline V and J ends were trimmed by 3 bases and 6 bases, with 9 bases remaining between them. Germline V CDR1 and CDR2: SQVTM, ANQGSEA. The CDR3 length is 12 residues. The chain's CDR3 is CSVDLEPNEQFF. The CDR3 DNA follows: TGCAGCGTTGACCTAGAACCCAATGAGCAGTTCTTC.

V usage is TRBV19 and J usage is TRBJ1-5; 8 nucleotides align to TRBD1. Germline trimming cut 3 bases from V and 6 bases from J; bases unmatched to any gene: 7. Germline CDR1 reads LNHDA; CDR2 reads SQIVND (reference sequence). CDR3 length equals 15 residues. The CDR3 region has the DNA TGTGCCAGTAGTATGACAGGGGCGCGGGGTCAGCCCCAGCATTTT. Translating gives CASSMTGARGQPQHF.

J is TRBJ2-1 and V is TRBV7-3; tentatively, D is TRBD1 (5 bases). V was pared by 1 base and J by 9 bases, with 13 bases between. The germline gives CDR1 SGHTA, CDR2 FQGTGA. The CDR3 consists of 14 residues. For the CDR3, the DNA is TGTGCCAGCAGCTTAAATGCAGGGTCCGCTGAGCAGTTCTTC. This encodes CASSLNAGSAEQFF.

V is TRBV7-2 and J is TRBJ1-2, with TRBD1 matching over 8 bases. Germline loops: CDR1 SGHTA, CDR2 FQGNSA. V lost 7 bases to trimming and J lost 3 bases; unmatched junction nucleotides: 4. CDR3 length equals 13 residues. The CDR3 is CASTPGQDYGYTF. CDR3 DNA: TGTGCCAGCACCCCGGGACAGGACTATGGCTACACCTTC. Full variable domain (outside the CDR3, taken from reference TRBV7-2 and TRBJ1-2): GAGVSQSPSNKVTEKGKDVELRCDPISGHTALYWYRQSLGQGLEFLIYFQGNSAPDKSGLPSDRFSAERTGGSVSTLTIQRTQQEDSAVYLCASTPGQDYGYTFGSGTRLTVV.

This clone was observed once. The chain uses TRBV10-2 and TRBJ2-7; D ambiguous. CDR1 is WSHSY, CDR2 SAAADI, per germline. The CDR3 runs to 16 residues. Trimming stripped 0 bases from V and 5 bases from J, with 17 bases between. CDR3 DNA sequence: TGCGCCAGCAGTGAGTCGGGAACTGCTCCCCCCCACGAGCAGTACTTC. Amino acids: CASSESGTAPPHEQYF.

The CDR3 loop reads CASSLYLGDYGYTF. The DNA of the CDR3 is TGTGCCAGCAGCTTGTATTTAGGGGATTATGGCTACACCTTC. This chain connects TRBV5-8 to TRBJ1-2; possibly TRBD1 for D (5 bases). Germline values: CDR1 SGHTS, CDR2 YDEGEE. The CDR3 covers 14 residues. Trimming removed 1 base at V and 5 bases at J, with 12 bases between.

The table lists this clone with a count of one. The V and J genes are TRBV30 and TRBJ1-1; a weak D match, TRBD1 (5 bases). CDR3 length: 14 amino acids. Per germline, CDR1 GTSNPN and CDR2 SVGIG (reference sequence). V was clipped by 0 bases and J by 4 bases, with 12 bases between them. The CDR3 here is CAWSVQVMGTEAFF. CDR3 in DNA: TGTGCCTGGAGTGTACAGGTGATGGGCACTGAAGCTTTCTTT.

In its sample, this clone was seen a few times. The rearrangement uses TRBV4-2 and TRBJ1-5; D ambiguous. This CDR3 comprises 15 residues. Trimming removed 3 bases at V and 3 bases at J, with 12 bases between. From germline, CDR1 is LGHNA and CDR2 YNFKEQ. The CDR3 spells CASSQDHFLNQPQHF. CDR3 in DNA: TGTGCCAGCAGCCAGGACCACTTCCTCAATCAGCCCCAGCATTTT.